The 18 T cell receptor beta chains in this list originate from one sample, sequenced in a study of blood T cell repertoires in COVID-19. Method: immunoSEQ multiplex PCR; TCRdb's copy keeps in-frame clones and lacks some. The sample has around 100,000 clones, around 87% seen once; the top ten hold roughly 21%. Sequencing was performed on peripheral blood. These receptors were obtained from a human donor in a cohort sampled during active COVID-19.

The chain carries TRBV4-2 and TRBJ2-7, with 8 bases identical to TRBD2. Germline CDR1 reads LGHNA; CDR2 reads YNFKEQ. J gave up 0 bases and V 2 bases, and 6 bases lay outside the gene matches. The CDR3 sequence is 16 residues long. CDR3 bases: TGTGCCAGCAGCCAACAAGCGGGGGACCCCTCCTACGAGCAGTACTTC. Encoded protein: CASSQQAGDPSYEQYF.

The CDR3 loop reads CASSQITGDEQYF. The CDR3 region has the DNA TGCGCCAGCAGCCAAATTACAGGGGACGAGCAGTACTTC. The chain uses TRBV4-3 and TRBJ2-7, with 7 bases matching TRBD1. With V trimmed by 2 bases and J by 5 bases, 3 bases remained unmatched. Germline V gene sequence: CDR1 LGHNA, CDR2 YSLEER. The CDR3 sequence is 13 residues long.

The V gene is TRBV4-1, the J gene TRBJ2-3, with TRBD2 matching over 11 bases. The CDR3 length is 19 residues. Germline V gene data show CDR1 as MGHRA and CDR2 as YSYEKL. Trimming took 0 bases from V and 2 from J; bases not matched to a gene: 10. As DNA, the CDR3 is TGCGCCAGCAGCCAAGAATACACCAGACTAGCGGGGTTCACAGATACGCAGTATTTT. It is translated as CASSQEYTRLAGFTDTQYF.

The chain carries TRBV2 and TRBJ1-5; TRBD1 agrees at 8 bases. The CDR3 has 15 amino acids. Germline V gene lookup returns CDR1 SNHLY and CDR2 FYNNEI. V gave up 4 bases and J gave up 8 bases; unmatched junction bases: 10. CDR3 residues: CASSGGTGGSEPQHF. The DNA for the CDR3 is TGTGCCAGCAGTGGGGGCACAGGGGGATCGGAGCCCCAGCATTTT.

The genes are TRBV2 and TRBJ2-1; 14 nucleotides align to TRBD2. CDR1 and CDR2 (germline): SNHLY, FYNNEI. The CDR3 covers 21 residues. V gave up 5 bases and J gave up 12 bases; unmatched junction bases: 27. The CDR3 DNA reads TGTGCCAGCAGTCTCCACTGGGGGGGACTAGCGGGAGTGGAACCCCCAATGCGGCAGTTCTTC. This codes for CASSLHWGGLAGVEPPMRQFF.

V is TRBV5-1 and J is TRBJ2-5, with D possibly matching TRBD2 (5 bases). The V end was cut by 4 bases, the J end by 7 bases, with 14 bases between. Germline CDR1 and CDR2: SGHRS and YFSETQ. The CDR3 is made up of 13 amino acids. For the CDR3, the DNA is TGCGCCAGCAGCCGGGATGTAGGCGGGACCCAGTACTTC. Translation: CASSRDVGGTQYF.

The CDR3 sequence: CASSLTGLDNEQFF. CDR3 DNA sequence: TGTGCCAGCAGCCTAACCGGACTAGACAATGAGCAGTTCTTC. The rearrangement joins TRBV6-2 or TRBV6-3 to TRBJ2-1, with 7 bases fitting TRBD2. CDR3 size: 14 residues. Unmatched junction bases numbered 7, after V lost 6 bases and J lost 5 bases. The germline V gene has CDR1 MNHEY and CDR2 SVGEGT.

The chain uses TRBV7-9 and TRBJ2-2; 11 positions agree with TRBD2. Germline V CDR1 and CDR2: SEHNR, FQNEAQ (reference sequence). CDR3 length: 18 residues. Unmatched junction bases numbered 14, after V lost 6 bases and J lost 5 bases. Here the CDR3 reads CASSDVGASGRWTGELFF. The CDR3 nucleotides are TGTGCCAGCAGTGATGTCGGGGCTAGCGGGAGGTGGACCGGGGAGCTGTTTTTT.

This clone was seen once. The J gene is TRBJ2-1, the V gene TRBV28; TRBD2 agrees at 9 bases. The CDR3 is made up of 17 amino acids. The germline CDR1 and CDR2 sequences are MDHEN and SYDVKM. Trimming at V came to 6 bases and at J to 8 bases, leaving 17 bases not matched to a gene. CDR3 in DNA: TGTGCCAGCAGCCCCAACTCCGGCGGGAGGGCGTTAGATGAGCAGTTCTTC. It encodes CASSPNSGGRALDEQFF.

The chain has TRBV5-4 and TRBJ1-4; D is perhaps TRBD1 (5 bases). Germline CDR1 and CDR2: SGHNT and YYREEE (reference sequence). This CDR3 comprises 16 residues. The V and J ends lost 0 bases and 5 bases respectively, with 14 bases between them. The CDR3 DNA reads TGTGCCAGCAGCTTGGAGGCGGGGGACGGGAATGAAAAACTGTTTTTT. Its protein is CASSLEAGDGNEKLFF.

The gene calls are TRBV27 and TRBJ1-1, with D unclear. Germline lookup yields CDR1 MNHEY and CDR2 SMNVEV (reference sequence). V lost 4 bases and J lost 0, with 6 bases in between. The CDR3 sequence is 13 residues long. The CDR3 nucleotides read TGTGCCAGCAGTTGGCAGTTGAACACTGAAGCTTTCTTT. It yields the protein CASSWQLNTEAFF.

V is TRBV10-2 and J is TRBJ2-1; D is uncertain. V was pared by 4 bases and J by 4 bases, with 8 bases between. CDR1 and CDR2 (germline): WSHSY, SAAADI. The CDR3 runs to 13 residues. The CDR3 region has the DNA TGCGCCAGCAGTGGCCAGTTTTACAATGAGCAGTTCTTC. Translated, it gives CASSGQFYNEQFF.

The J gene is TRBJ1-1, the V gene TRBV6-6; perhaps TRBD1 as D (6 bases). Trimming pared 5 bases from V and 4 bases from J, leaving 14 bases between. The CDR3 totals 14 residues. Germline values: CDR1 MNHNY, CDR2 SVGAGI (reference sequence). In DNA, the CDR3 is TGTGCCAGCAGTAGCAGGGGTGGATTCACTGAAGCTTTCTTT. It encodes CASSSRGGFTEAFF.

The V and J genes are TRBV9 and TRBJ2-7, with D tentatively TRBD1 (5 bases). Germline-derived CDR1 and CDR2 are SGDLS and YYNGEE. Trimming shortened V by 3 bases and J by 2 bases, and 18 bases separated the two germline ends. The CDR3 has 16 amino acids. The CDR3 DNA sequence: TGTGCCAGCAGCGCAACAGGTTCCACTTCCCCCTACGAGCAGTACTTC. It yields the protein CASSATGSTSPYEQYF. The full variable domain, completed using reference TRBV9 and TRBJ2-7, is DSGVTQTPKHLITATGQRVTLRCSPRSGDLSVYWYQQSLDQGLQFLIQYYNGEERAKGNILERFSAQQFPDLHSELNLSSLELGDSALYFCASSATGSTSPYEQYFGPGTRLTVT.

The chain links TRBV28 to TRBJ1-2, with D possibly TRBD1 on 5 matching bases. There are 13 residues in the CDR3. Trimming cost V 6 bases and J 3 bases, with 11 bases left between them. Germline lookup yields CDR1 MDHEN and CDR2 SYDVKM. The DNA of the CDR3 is TGTGCCAGCAGGCAACAGGCGGACTATGGCTACACCTTC. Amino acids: CASRQQADYGYTF.

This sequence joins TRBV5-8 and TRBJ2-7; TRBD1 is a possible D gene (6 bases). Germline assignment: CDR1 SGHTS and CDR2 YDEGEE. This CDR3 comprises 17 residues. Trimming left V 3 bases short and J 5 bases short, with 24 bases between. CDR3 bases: TGTGCCAGCAGCTCCATGTTCACATCCACAGGGTTGAACGAGCAGTACTTC. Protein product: CASSSMFTSTGLNEQYF.

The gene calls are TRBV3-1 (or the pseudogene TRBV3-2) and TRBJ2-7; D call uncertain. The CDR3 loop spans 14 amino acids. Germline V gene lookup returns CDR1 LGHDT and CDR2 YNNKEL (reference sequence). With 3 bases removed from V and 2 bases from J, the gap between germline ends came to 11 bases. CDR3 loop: CASSQSGGAYEQYF. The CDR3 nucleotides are TGTGCCAGCAGCCAGTCTGGCGGCGCCTACGAGCAGTACTTC.

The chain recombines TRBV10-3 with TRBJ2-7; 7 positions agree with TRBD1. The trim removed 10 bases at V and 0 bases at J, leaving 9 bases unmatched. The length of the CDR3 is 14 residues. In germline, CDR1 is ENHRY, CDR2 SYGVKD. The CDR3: CATALGGTSYEQYF. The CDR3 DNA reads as TGTGCCACTGCCTTAGGGGGCACCTCCTACGAGCAGTACTTC.